The clone carrying this TCR beta chain has only a few counts. V trimming: 0 bases; J trimming: 6 bases; junction bases outside the gene matches: 5. From germline, CDR1 is LGHNA and CDR2 YSLEER. The CDR3 length is 15 residues. This sample is part of a study of T-cell reconstitution after alpha-beta-depleted transplantation in children. Construction of the TCRbeta library involved unique molecular identifiers. TCRdb ran MiXCR on the PCR reads and lists one entry per CDR3 protein. The sample holds around 600,000 distinct CDR3 sequences, roughly 23% seen once. V is TRBV4-3 and J is TRBJ2-1, with 7 bases matching TRBD2. Sequencing used PBMCs, mostly from graft donor cells, obtained 360 days after TCRalphabeta/CD19-depleted stem cell transplant. This TCR derives from a boy younger than two who had a stem cell transplant for acute myeloid leukemia, so the T cells may come from the graft donor. The CDR3 sequence: CASSQDLGTINEQFF. The CDR3 nucleotides are TGCGCCAGCAGCCAAGATTTAGGGACTATCAATGAGCAGTTCTTC.